What follows is one T cell receptor beta chain and its context. The TCR library was built from RNA with a 3' RACE protocol and unique molecular identifiers. One entry per CDR3 protein results from TCRdb running MiXCR on the 3' RACE reads. This repertoire shows around 50,000 distinct CDR3 sequences, 4.3% found once; its top ten account for 0.55% to 0.85%. The entry originates in a study of HIV-infected children after antiretroviral therapy interruption. As for treatment: PENTA 11 planned treatment interruption arm or continuous ART arm. The ends were cut back, 6 bases at V and 10 bases at J, with 13 bases in the middle. CDR3 length equals 11 residues.

This receptor was identified in a pool of human donors with HIV. The sample was CD45RA+ CD4+ T cells from PBMCs, pooled from several time points, taken from a donor given antiretroviral therapy, either interrupted or continuous. This sample's subset: naive CD4+ CD45RA+ CD45RO- T cells. The chain uses TRBV12-3 or TRBV12-4 and TRBJ2-7, with unresolved D. This chain's CDR3 is CASSLSVDQYF. The CDR3 bases are TGTGCCAGCAGCCTAAGCGTGGATCAGTACTTC.